Following are 13 T cell receptor beta chains from one sample sequenced in a study of identical twins. One entry per CDR3 protein, called by TCRdb with MiXCR from the 5' RACE reads. The sample includes some 500,000 distinct CDR3 sequences, approximately 9.6% of them seen just once. These data were likewise used in another study, on yellow fever vaccine responses in identical twins.

The material sequenced was PBMCs. Receptor source: a woman aged 18-29 years in good health.

This clonotype was recorded at least ten times. The chain employs TRBV15 and TRBJ2-2, with D possibly matching TRBD2 (7 bases). The germline V and J ends were trimmed by 0 bases and 4 bases, with 15 bases remaining between them. The CDR3 consists of 17 residues. Germline assignment: CDR1 LNHNV and CDR2 YYDKDF (reference sequence). The CDR3 sequence is CATSREVGGRATGELFF. As DNA, the CDR3 is TGTGCCACCAGCAGAGAGGTGGGGGGGCGCGCCACCGGGGAGCTGTTTTTT.

This clonotype was counted many times. The chain has TRBV28 and TRBJ2-7; no definite D call. Trimming left V 6 bases short and J 4 bases short, with 4 bases between. Germline CDR1 and CDR2: MDHEN and SYDVKM. The CDR3 spans 10 residues. The CDR3 nucleotides read TGTGCCAGCAGCCAGTACGAGCAGTACTTC. Translating it yields CASSQYEQYF.

A few counts support this clonotype. The rearrangement uses TRBV7-9 and TRBJ2-5; 9 nucleotides agree with TRBD1. V shed 1 base, J shed 4 bases, and the junction held 7 bases outside the gene matches. This CDR3 is built from 16 residues. Germline V CDR1 and CDR2: SEHNR, FQNEAQ (reference sequence). As DNA, the CDR3 is TGTGCCAGCAGCTTAGTGGGAGACAGGGGGGCAGAGACCCAGTACTTC. It translates to CASSLVGDRGAETQYF. Full variable domain (outside the CDR3, taken from reference TRBV7-9 and TRBJ2-5): DTGVSQNPRHKITKRGQNVTFRCDPISEHNRLYWYRQTLGQGPEFLTYFQNEAQLEKSRLLSDRFSAERPKGSFSTLEIQRTEQGDSAMYLCASSLVGDRGAETQYFGPGTRLLVL.

At least ten counts were recorded for this clonotype. The CDR3 DNA reads as TGTGCCAGCAGCCGACAGGGGGAAAATCAGCCCCAGCATTTT. Translation: CASSRQGENQPQHF. This chain connects TRBV12-3 or TRBV12-4 to TRBJ1-5, with 9 positions matching TRBD1. The trim removed 6 bases at V and 4 bases at J, leaving 4 bases unmatched. The CDR3 has 14 residues.

This clonotype has at least ten counts. The chain links TRBV11-2 to TRBJ2-1; 11 nucleotides line up with TRBD2. Trimming removed 4 bases from V and 1 base from J; junction bases left unmatched: 9. The CDR3 has 18 amino acids. Germline CDR1 reads SGHAT; CDR2 reads FQNNGV. CDR3 DNA sequence: TGTGCCAGCAGCTCCGGGACTAGCGGCCGATTATCCTACAATGAGCAGTTCTTC. As protein: CASSSGTSGRLSYNEQFF.

This chain connects TRBV4-2 to TRBJ1-1; possible D gene TRBD1, 5 bases. The CDR3 is 14 amino acids. The germline V and J ends were trimmed by 5 bases and 4 bases, with 14 bases remaining between them. Germline V gene sequence: CDR1 LGHNA, CDR2 YNFKEQ. CDR3 amino acids: CASSYITGSTEAFF. CDR3 nucleotide sequence: TGTGCCAGCAGCTATATAACAGGCAGCACTGAAGCTTTCTTT.

J is TRBJ2-7 and V is TRBV11-2; 9 bases map to TRBD1. V shed 5 bases and J 0 bases; nucleotides not matched to a gene: 8. Germline loops: CDR1 SGHAT, CDR2 FQNNGV. CDR3 length: 16 amino acids. CDR3 coding DNA: TGTGCCAGCAGCCGTCTCCTGGGACAGGGCTCCTACGAGCAGTACTTC. It specifies CASSRLLGQGSYEQYF.

This clonotype has a count of ten or more. The chain couples TRBV5-1 to TRBJ1-1; D might be TRBD1 (5 bases). V lost 7 bases, J lost 0 bases, and 13 bases lay in between. The V gene's germline CDR1 is SGHRS and CDR2 YFSETQ. This CDR3 contains 14 residues. The CDR3 reads CASRREKMNTEAFF. As DNA, the CDR3 is TGCGCCAGCCGCAGGGAAAAAATGAACACTGAAGCTTTCTTT.

This clonotype came up many times. The gene calls are TRBV5-1 and TRBJ2-7, with TRBD2 identical over 15 bases. Germline CDR1 reads SGHRS; CDR2 reads YFSETQ. The V segment lost 0 bases and the J segment 2 bases; nucleotides outside the gene matches: 6. CDR3 size: 18 residues. The CDR3 nucleotides are TGCGCCAGCAGCTTGGGAGGACTAGCGGGGGGGCCCGCCTACGAGCAGTACTTC. Translating gives CASSLGGLAGGPAYEQYF. The full variable domain, rest sourced from reference TRBV5-1 and TRBJ2-7, is KAGVTQTPRYLIKTRGQQVTLSCSPISGHRSVSWYQQTPGQGLQFLFEYFSETQRNKGNFPGRFSGRQFSNSRSEMNVSTLELGDSALYLCASSLGGLAGGPAYEQYFGPGTRLTVT.

V gene TRBV28 combines with J gene TRBJ2-5; D call uncertain. This CDR3 spans 14 amino acids. Germline assignment: CDR1 MDHEN and CDR2 SYDVKM. Trimming shortened V by 3 bases and J by 5 bases, and 13 bases separated the two germline ends. The CDR3 DNA reads as TGTGCCAGCAGTTTCAACCCGAGGTTGGAGACCCAGTACTTC. Protein product: CASSFNPRLETQYF. The full variable domain, rest sourced from reference TRBV28 and TRBJ2-5, is DVKVTQSSRYLVKRTGEKVFLECVQDMDHENMFWYRQDPGLGLRLIYFSYDVKMKEKGDIPEGYSVSREKKERFSLILESASTNQTSMYLCASSFNPRLETQYFGPGTRLLVL.

V is TRBV6-1 and J is TRBJ2-5; 8 positions match TRBD2. Trimming removed 5 bases from V and 6 bases from J; junction bases left unmatched: 17. Germline V gives CDR1 MNHNS, CDR2 SASEGT. CDR3 size: 17 residues. This CDR3 reads CASSPERAGGGVKTQYF. CDR3 in DNA: TGTGCCAGCAGTCCAGAGAGGGCGGGGGGCGGTGTGAAGACCCAGTACTTC.

This clonotype was found many times. This sequence joins TRBV20-1 and TRBJ2-7; possibly TRBD1 or TRBD2 for D (6 bases each). The V and J ends lost 2 bases and 1 base respectively, with 15 bases between them. Looked up from germline, CDR1 is DFQATT and CDR2 is SNEGSKA (reference sequence). This CDR3 has 15 amino acids. CDR3 in amino acids: CSARSLRGGSYEQYF. CDR3 coding DNA: TGCAGTGCTAGATCGCTCAGGGGAGGATCCTACGAGCAGTACTTC.

This clonotype came up many times. This chain joins TRBV20-1 and TRBJ2-1; maybe TRBD1 (6 bases). Looked up from germline, CDR1 is DFQATT and CDR2 is SNEGSKA (reference sequence). The CDR3 is made up of 13 amino acids. V was cut by 4 bases and J by 5 bases, with 12 bases left in between. The CDR3 spells CSAIKTGNNEQFF. In DNA, the CDR3 is TGCAGTGCTATTAAAACAGGGAACAATGAGCAGTTCTTC.